This T cell receptor (beta chain) appears in the sequencing data of a study of glioma-infiltrating T cells after dendritic cell vaccination. V shed 1 base, J shed 1 base, and the junction held 4 bases outside the gene matches. Germline CDR1 is MNHEY and CDR2 is SMNVEV (reference sequence). The CDR3 loop spans 16 amino acids. None of the glioblastoma patients had an isocitrate dehydrogenase mutation. This clone was counted a single time. The primer mix had 60 V beta and 13 J beta primers. The method was immunoSEQ multiplex PCR; TCRdb's version includes in-frame clones alone and lacks a portion of them. Among about 21,000 clones listed, about four fifths were seen once.

This clonotype was sampled from a human donor with glioblastoma. V and J are TRBV27 and TRBJ2-4; 7 bases map to TRBD2. The specimen comprised blood, sampled before dendritic cell vaccination. Written as DNA, the CDR3 is TGTGCCAGCAGTTTATTGTCCGGGGGGGCCAAAAACATTCAGTACTTC. This codes for CASSLLSGGAKNIQYF.